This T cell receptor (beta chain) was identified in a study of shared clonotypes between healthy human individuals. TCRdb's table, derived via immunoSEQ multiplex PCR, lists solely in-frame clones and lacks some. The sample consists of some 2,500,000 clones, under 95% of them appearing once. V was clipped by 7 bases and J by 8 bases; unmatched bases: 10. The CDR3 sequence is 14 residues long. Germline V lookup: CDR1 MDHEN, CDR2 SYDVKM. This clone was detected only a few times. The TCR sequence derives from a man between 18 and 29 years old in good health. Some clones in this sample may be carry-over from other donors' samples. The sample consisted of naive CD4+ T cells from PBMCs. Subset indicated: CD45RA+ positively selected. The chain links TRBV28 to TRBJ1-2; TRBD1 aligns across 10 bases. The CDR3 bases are TGTGCCAGCATTGACTGGACAGGGGGAGAGGGCTACACCTTC. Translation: CASIDWTGGEGYTF.